This TCR beta chain was sequenced for a study of cytomegalovirus exposure and HLA in healthy donors. Comment on this clone: The antigen remains unidentified.

V dropped 6 bases and J dropped 0 bases, with 8 bases sitting between them. This CDR3 comprises 14 residues. Germline CDR1 is MRHNA and CDR2 is SNTAGT. In the PCR, 60 Vbeta and 13 Jbeta primers were used. The repertoire was sequenced with immunoSEQ multiplex PCR; TCRdb's copy has only in-frame clones and lacks some. This sample yields fewer than 150,000 clones, of which roughly 80% are seen a single time; approximately 5.1% belongs to the top ten. Points from the study as a whole: The presence/absence work took it that sequencing depth was about the same across donors. Some highly shared sequence variants likely arose as a pipeline artifact.

The TCR sequence derives from a male donor in good health and CMV-seronegative. The sequencing sample was made of PBMCs. This sequence joins TRBV6-4 and TRBJ2-2; no definite D call. The CDR3 loop is CASSSQPNTGELFF. CDR3 sequence (DNA): TGTGCCAGCAGCTCACAGCCGAACACCGGGGAGCTGTTTTTT.